This TCR beta chain originates from a study of cytomegalovirus exposure and HLA in healthy donors. Study results and limitations: Trimming of TCR beta V- and J-genes showed a link, identified in a later analysis, to a missense DCLRE1C variant.

PCR used 60 Vbeta primers and 13 Jbeta primers. Authors' methods: In a later analysis, 10 million to 11 million of 75 million to 90 million unique beta chains occurred in at least two donors. Produced via immunoSEQ multiplex PCR; TCRdb's table is partial and in-frame only. That table is the source of V, J and clone size, and D and trimming were worked out from the DNA. Of around 98,000 clones listed, around 70% were seen once; the top ten hold less than 1.5%. Of note for this clone: Its antigen is not known.

This CDR3 is built from 16 residues. Trimming shortened V by 6 bases and J by 1 base, and 19 bases separated the two germline ends. Germline CDR1 SGHDT, CDR2 YYEEEE. Sequenced input: PBMCs. V usage is TRBV5-6 and J usage is TRBJ1-2, with a possible D match to TRBD1 (5 bases). This clonotype was obtained from a female donor in good health and CMV-seronegative. The CDR3 is CASKMEGTRNNYGYTF. The CDR3 DNA reads TGTGCCAGCAAAATGGAGGGGACGCGGAATAACTATGGCTACACCTTC. The whole variable domain, filled in from reference TRBV5-6 and TRBJ1-2, reads DAGVTQSPTHLIKTRGQQVTLRCSPKSGHDTVSWYQQALGQGPQFIFQYYEEEERQRGNFPDRFSGHQFPNYSSELNVNALLLGDSALYLCASKMEGTRNNYGYTFGSGTRLTVV.